This TCR beta chain was observed in a study of blood T cell repertoires in COVID-19. About the research overall: Acute and convalescent COVID-19 samples came from the United States, Italy and Spain. T cells, B-cell-depleted T cells, or PBMCs supplied cDNA or gDNA.

Original processing notes: Estimation of nucleated cell counts was performed using reference gene primer amplification. Data came from immunoSEQ multiplex PCR; TCRdb stores just in-frame clones and leaves some out. That table gives V, J and clone size, and the DNA gave D and trimming. The sample lists about 98,000 clones, about nine tenths occurring once. Germline loops: CDR1 SGHTA, CDR2 FQGNSA. The V segment lost 5 bases and the J segment 2 bases; nucleotides outside the gene matches: 4. The CDR3 loop spans 14 amino acids. The V and J genes are TRBV7-2 and TRBJ2-7, with TRBD2 matching 9 bases. Sequences were obtained from peripheral blood. This sequence originates from a man aged 50-59 years with acute or convalescent COVID-19. The CDR3 DNA sequence: TGTGCCAGCAGCCGCTCTAGCGGGGCCTACGAGCAGTACTTC. As protein: CASSRSSGAYEQYF.